Only a few counts were recorded for the clone carrying this T cell receptor (beta chain). Antigen unknown. The data are from a study of blood T cells in healthy people across ages. Extraction of total RNA produced a minimum of 5 micrograms from each sample. PCR was performed a second time for about 7 to 11 cycles using a sample-barcoded 5' primer and a J-beta primer mix. TCRdb recomputed calls from the 5' RACE reads with MiXCR, one row per CDR3 protein. The repertoire holds approximately 880,000 distinct CDR3 sequences, with about 48% as singletons. Study-wide results and caveats: Per million T cells, the diversity of TCR beta decreased roughly linearly as age advanced.

This CDR3 has 16 amino acids. Germline V gene lookup returns CDR1 SGHRS and CDR2 YFSETQ. V shed 0 bases and J 1 base; nucleotides not matched to a gene: 5. Source material: blood. This TCR was recovered from a man aged 30-40 years in good health. The rearrangement joins TRBV5-1 to TRBJ2-3; TRBD1 matches at 7 bases. The CDR3 sequence: CASSLGGQLRTDTQYF. In DNA, the CDR3 is TGCGCCAGCAGCTTGGGGGGACAGCTACGCACAGATACGCAGTATTTT.